These 10 T cell receptor beta chains share one sample of origin, sequenced in a study of early T cells in non-severe SARS-CoV-2 infection. MiXCR was run by TCRdb on the 5' RACE reads, yielding one entry per CDR3 protein. The sample includes roughly 51,000 distinct CDR3 sequences, about 5.9% of them seen just once. Sequenced material: whole blood. The receptors here all came from an adult who was a healthcare worker with PCR-confirmed SARS-CoV-2 infection or an uninfected control (not recorded which).

This clonotype was found many times. The chain has TRBV6-1 and TRBJ1-2; perhaps TRBD1 as D (6 bases). The CDR3 has 12 residues. Germline values: CDR1 MNHNS, CDR2 SASEGT. V lost 7 bases to trimming and J lost 4 bases, with 10 bases between them. The CDR3 DNA follows: TGTGCCAGCACCTTGGACAGCTATGGCTACACCTTC. It codes for CASTLDSYGYTF.

This clonotype was seen only a few times. CDR3 residues: CASSLRGDRDQPQHF. The CDR3 nucleotides are TGTGCCAGCAGTTTAAGAGGGGATCGGGATCAGCCCCAGCATTTT. The chain couples TRBV27 to TRBJ1-5; D perhaps matches TRBD1 (5 bases). From germline, CDR1 is MNHEY and CDR2 SMNVEV (reference sequence). CDR3 length: 15 amino acids. V was pared by 2 bases and J by 5 bases, with 13 bases between.

This clonotype was recorded a few times. The chain joins TRBV20-1 to TRBJ2-1; TRBD1 might be the D (6 bases). Trimming stripped 6 bases from V and 0 bases from J, with 12 bases between. CDR3 size: 14 residues. CDR1 and CDR2 from the germline V gene are DFQATT and SNEGSKA (reference sequence). Written as DNA, the CDR3 is TGCAGTGCCCAGGACAGACGCTCCTACAATGAGCAGTTCTTC. This translates into CSAQDRRSYNEQFF.

This clonotype was seen ten or more times. The V call is TRBV29-1, the J call TRBJ1-5; D is unclear. The germline V gene encodes CDR1 SQVTM and CDR2 ANQGSEA. V lost 4 bases and J 4 bases, leaving 5 bases between the germline ends. The CDR3 loop spans 11 amino acids. CDR3 loop: CSVGTNQPQHF. The CDR3, as DNA: TGCAGCGTTGGGACTAATCAGCCCCAGCATTTT.

The chain combines TRBV7-2 with TRBJ2-5; TRBD2 agrees at 8 bases. Germline trimming cut 1 base from V and 7 bases from J; bases unmatched to any gene: 11. The germline gives CDR1 SGHTA, CDR2 FQGNSA. The CDR3 loop spans 16 amino acids. CDR3 nucleotide sequence: TGTGCCAGCAGCTTAGTGGATAGCGGGGTTAAGAGGACCCAGTACTTC. The encoded protein is CASSLVDSGVKRTQYF.

The rearrangement joins TRBV5-4 to TRBJ2-5, with D tentatively TRBD1 (5 bases). Trimming took 0 bases from V and 3 from J, leaving 9 bases between them. The CDR3 has 14 residues. The germline CDR1 and CDR2 sequences are SGHNT and YYREEE (reference sequence). The CDR3 region is CASSLVGREETQYF. CDR3 DNA sequence: TGTGCCAGCAGCTTGGTAGGCAGGGAAGAGACCCAGTACTTC.

This clonotype was found many times. J is TRBJ2-1 and V is TRBV12-3 or TRBV12-4, with 9 bases lining up with TRBD1. V lost 5 bases and J lost 0; bases outside the gene matches: 2. CDR3 length: 15 amino acids. CDR3 in amino acids: CASSPQGASYNEQFF. CDR3 nucleotides: TGTGCCAGCAGTCCACAGGGGGCCTCCTACAATGAGCAGTTCTTC.

This sequence joins TRBV11-3 and TRBJ2-1; D possibly matches TRBD1 or TRBD2 (5 bases each). This CDR3 has 13 amino acids. Germline CDR1 SGHNT, CDR2 YENEEA. Between the trimmed V and J ends, which lost 0 bases and 9 bases, there was a span of 9 bases. The CDR3 DNA follows: TGTGCCAGCAGCTTAGATCTGAGGGGTGAGCAGTTCTTC. Protein product: CASSLDLRGEQFF. The full variable domain, with the rest looked up from reference TRBV11-3 and TRBJ2-1, is EAGVVQSPRYKIIEKKQPVAFWCNPISGHNTLYWYLQNLGQGPELLIRYENEEAVDDSQLPKDRFSAERLKGVDSTLKIQPAELGDSAVYLCASSLDLRGEQFFGPGTRLTVL.

The V call is TRBV19, the J call TRBJ1-5; D gene uncertain. The CDR3 is 13 residues long. Germline V gene data show CDR1 as LNHDA and CDR2 as SQIVND (reference sequence). Trimming took 7 bases from V and 7 from J, leaving 14 bases between them. CDR3 sequence: CASTYGDPQPQHF. As DNA, the CDR3 is TGTGCCAGTACTTACGGAGACCCGCAGCCCCAGCATTTT.

J is TRBJ2-1 and V is TRBV10-1, with 9 bases fitting TRBD1. Germline V gene lookup returns CDR1 WNHNN and CDR2 SYGVQD (reference sequence). The CDR3 extends over 13 amino acids. V lost 2 bases, J lost 10 bases, and 3 bases stayed unmatched. The DNA of the CDR3 is TGCGCCAGCAGTGAGGGGGACAGGGAAGAGCAGTTCTTC. It translates to CASSEGDREEQFF.